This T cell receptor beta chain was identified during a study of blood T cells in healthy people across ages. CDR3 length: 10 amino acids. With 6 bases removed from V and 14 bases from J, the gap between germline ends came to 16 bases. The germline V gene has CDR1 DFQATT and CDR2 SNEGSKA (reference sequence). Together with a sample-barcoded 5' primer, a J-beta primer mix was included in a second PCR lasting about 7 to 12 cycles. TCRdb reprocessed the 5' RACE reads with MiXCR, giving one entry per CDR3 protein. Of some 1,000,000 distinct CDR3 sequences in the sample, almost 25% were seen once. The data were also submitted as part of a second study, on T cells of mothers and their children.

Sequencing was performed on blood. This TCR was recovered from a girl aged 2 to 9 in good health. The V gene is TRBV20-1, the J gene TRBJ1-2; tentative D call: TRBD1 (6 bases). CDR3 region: CSAWLGGWTF. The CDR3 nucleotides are TGCAGTGCGTGGTTAGGGGGATGGACCTTC.